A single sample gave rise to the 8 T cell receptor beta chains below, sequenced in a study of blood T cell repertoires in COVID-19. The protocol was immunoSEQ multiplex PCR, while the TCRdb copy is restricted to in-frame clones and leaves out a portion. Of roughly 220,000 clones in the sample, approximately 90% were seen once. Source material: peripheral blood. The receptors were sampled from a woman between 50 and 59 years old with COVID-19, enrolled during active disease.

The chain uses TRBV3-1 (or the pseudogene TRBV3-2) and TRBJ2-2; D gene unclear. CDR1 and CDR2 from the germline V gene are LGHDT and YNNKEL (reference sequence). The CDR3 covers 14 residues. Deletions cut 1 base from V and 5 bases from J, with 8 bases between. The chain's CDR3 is CASSQVLRTGELFF. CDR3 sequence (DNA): TGTGCCAGCAGCCAAGTTCTGCGAACCGGGGAGCTGTTTTTT.

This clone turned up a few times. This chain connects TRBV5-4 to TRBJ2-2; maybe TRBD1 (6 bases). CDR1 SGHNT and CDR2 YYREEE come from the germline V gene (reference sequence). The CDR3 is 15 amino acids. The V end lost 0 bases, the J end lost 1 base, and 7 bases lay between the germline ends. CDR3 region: CASSLGRGNTGELFF. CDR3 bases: TGTGCCAGCAGCTTGGGCAGGGGGAACACCGGGGAGCTGTTTTTT.

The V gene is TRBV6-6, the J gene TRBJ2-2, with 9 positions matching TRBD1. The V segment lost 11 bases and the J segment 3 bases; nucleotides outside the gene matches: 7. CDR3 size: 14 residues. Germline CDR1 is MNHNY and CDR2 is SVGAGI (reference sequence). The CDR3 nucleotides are TGTGCCGGTCAGACAGGGGGGGACACCGGGGAGCTGTTTTTT. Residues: CAGQTGGDTGELFF.

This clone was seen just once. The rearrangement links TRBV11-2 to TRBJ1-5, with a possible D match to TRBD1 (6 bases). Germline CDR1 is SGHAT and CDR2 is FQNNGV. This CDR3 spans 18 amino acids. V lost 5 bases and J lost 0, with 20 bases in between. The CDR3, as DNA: TGTGCCAGCAGCCGGGGGACTAGGGGGGCTGATAGCAATCAGCCCCAGCATTTT. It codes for CASSRGTRGADSNQPQHF.

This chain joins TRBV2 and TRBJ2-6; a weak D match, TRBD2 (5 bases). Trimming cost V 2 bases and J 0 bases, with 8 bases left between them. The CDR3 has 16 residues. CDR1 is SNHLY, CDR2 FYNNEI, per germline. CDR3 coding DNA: TGTGCCAGCAGTGAACGGGGTCTCTCTGGGGCCAACGTCCTGACTTTC. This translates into CASSERGLSGANVLTF.

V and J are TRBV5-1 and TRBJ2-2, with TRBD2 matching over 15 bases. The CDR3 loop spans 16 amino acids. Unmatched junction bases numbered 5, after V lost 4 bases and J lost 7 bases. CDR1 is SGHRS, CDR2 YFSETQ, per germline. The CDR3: CASSNGLAGGHGELFF. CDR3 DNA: TGCGCCAGCAGCAACGGACTAGCGGGAGGGCACGGGGAGCTGTTTTTT.

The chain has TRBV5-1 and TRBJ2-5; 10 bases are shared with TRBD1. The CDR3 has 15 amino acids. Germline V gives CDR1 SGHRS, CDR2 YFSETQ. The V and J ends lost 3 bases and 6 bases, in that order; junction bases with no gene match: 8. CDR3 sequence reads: CASSSGGQGEKTQYF. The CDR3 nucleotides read TGCGCCAGCAGCTCCGGCGGACAGGGGGAGAAGACCCAGTACTTC.

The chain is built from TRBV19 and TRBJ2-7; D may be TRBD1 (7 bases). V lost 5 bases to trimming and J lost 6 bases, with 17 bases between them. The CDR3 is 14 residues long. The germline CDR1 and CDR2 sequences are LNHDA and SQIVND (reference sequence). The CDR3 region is CASSADRDFSEQYF. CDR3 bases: TGTGCCAGTAGTGCCGACAGGGACTTTTCCGAGCAGTACTTC.